This note documents a single T cell receptor (beta chain) sequence. The antigen remains undetermined. The data were produced by immunoSEQ multiplex PCR, yet TCRdb's version contains in-frame clones alone and is incomplete. The data hold roughly 130,000 clones, with 92% observed a single time. Trimming took off 0 bases at V and 3 bases at J, with 9 bases between the two ends. The V gene's germline CDR1 is MNHEY and CDR2 SVGAGI. The CDR3 is 16 amino acids. The data stem from a study of graft-versus-host responses after intestinal transplantation. V is TRBV6-5 and J is TRBJ1-6, with D possibly TRBD1 on 5 matching bases. The sample was unstimulated CD4+ T cells sorted from spleen or lymph node cells, taken before intestinal transplant. The receptor's source is a human donor who received an intestinal transplant. CDR3 in DNA: TGTGCCAGCAGTTACTCCGGACACGACTATAATTCACCCCTCCACTTT. Protein: CASSYSGHDYNSPLHF.